Sequencing of this T cell receptor (beta chain) was carried out in a study of T cell responses to AZD1222 COVID-19 vaccine. Study-level results: It should be noted that donors were predominantly white British and more often female, and clonal diversity was possibly underestimated. Receipt of two AZD1222 doses was followed by a rise in Spike-specific TCR breadth and depth.

A remark on this clone: Its specificity is not known.

Measured with immunoSEQ multiplex PCR; TCRdb has only the in-frame clones, and not every one. The sample gives 90,000 to 120,000 clones, roughly 87% of which show up once; around 4.7% is in the top ten. Second-dose groups at about 4 or about 12 weeks were pooled. The germline V and J ends were trimmed by 5 bases and 0 bases, with 17 bases remaining between them. Germline V gene lookup returns CDR1 MNHEY and CDR2 SMNVEV (reference sequence). The CDR3 contains 16 residues. This specimen consisted of peripheral blood, obtained 28 days after the second AZD1222 dose. The chain is built from TRBV27 and TRBJ2-7, with a weak D call TRBD2 (6 bases). The sequence came from an adult who received the AZD1222 COVID-19 vaccine. The CDR3 loop reads CASSAPASAGSYEQYF. The CDR3, as DNA: TGTGCCAGCAGTGCCCCCGCTAGCGCGGGCTCCTACGAGCAGTACTTC.